This T cell receptor beta chain was sequenced for a study of blood T cells in healthy people across ages (dated by TCRdb to between 2014 and 2017). In terms of the full investigation: In model experiments, template switching captured about one uniquely barcoded TCR beta cDNA molecule for every two T cells. Using deep sequencing normalized with unique cDNA molecular identifiers, the study measured how TCR beta repertoire diversity changes with age. Donors were grouped into four age groups: young (average roughly 17 years), middle-aged (about 38), aged (around 62) and long-lived (82). The study analyzed two additional independent replicas of 1 million unique cDNA reads from the same blood draw for two donors, one aged 18 to 29 and one aged 80 or older. Overall study outcomes, separate from this receptor: Observed TCR beta diversity correlated strongly with the percentage of naive T cells measured by flow cytometry. Compared with the aged group, the long-lived group had more naive CD4+ T cells, fewer expanded clones and increased TCR diversity, a pattern suggesting age selection. Because donor CMV infection status was unknown, age-related changes in expanded clonotypes were potentially confounded. Estimates of total diversity based on one million sequenced T cells were considered lower bounds and underestimates. As age increased, observed TCR beta diversity per million T cells dropped in a roughly linear way, and a significant reduction was already evident by age 40. Bulk unsorted PBMC profiling prevented conclusive comparison of naive and antigen-experienced compartments.

As to this clonotype: Its specific antigen is unknown. Per-base qualities were not stored, and no clone one base away is much larger.

Deletion took 5 bases off V and 10 bases off J, with a span of 11 bases between the germline ends. Spanning cysteine to phenylalanine, the CDR3 consists of 11 amino acids. Of all the DNA, just the CDR3 is kept, 33 bases in frame from base 1. Receptors were amplified or captured by 5' RACE. TCRdb shows the sequencer as Illumina HiSeq 2500. A second roughly 6 to 12 cycle PCR used a sample-barcoded 5' primer and a J-beta primer mix. A template-switch 5' adaptor carrying 12 random nucleotides introduced a unique molecular identifier onto each TCR beta cDNA molecule. Each sample yielded at least 2.5 million CDR3-containing paired-end reads. First-strand cDNA synthesis was performed from all RNA using the Mint cDNA synthesis kit, with priming by a TRBC-specific oligonucleotide. Following uracil-DNA glycosylase treatment, a first 18-cycle PCR with universal primers M1SS and BC2_uni_R was performed on all cDNA. In the paper's pipeline: For normalization, 1 million high-quality reads, each with a distinct molecular identifier, were randomly selected from each sample. Instead of being binned into consensus sequences, reads with shared molecular identifiers were discarded. CDR3 identification, clonotype clustering and error correction used MiTCR with a Q25 quality threshold and the strictest error-elimination algorithm. A nonparametric unseen species model with Euler transformation was used to estimate a lower bound on total TCR beta diversity. Using fastp trimming at Q25 and MiXCR clonotype assembly, TCRdb reanalyzed the public sequencing data and kept in-frame beta chains. Each CDR3 protein appears once, grouped with its most common genes and DNA. These V and J calls originate from TCRdb's pipeline instead of the authors' own analysis. The table for this sample lists around 1,000,000 distinct CDR3 sequences; 25% of them were counted only once. The ten top clones hold 0.75% of the sample.

Donors were under 40 systemically healthy Caucasian individuals from Russia aged roughly 6 to 90 years. About 10 milliliters of peripheral blood were collected from each donor into EDTA-treated Vacutainer tubes. Ficoll-Paque density-gradient centrifugation was used to isolate PBMCs, with at least 6 million per sample. Total RNA, at least 5.5 micrograms per sample, was extracted from PBMCs with Trizol reagent. For every donor, an aliquot of PBMCs went through flow cytometry to measure the percentages of naive CD45RAhigh/CD27high T cells. These data were also reused for a study on T cells of mothers and their children. According to the second study: Nine systemically healthy Caucasian individuals, comprising three mothers and their six children, were included as donors. cDNA synthesis consumed the entire amount of extracted RNA, loaded at about 1.5 ug RNA in each 15 ul reaction. Sample barcodes and 2-4 random nucleotides were added via the M1S primer in the second PCR. Each mother yielded over 9 million TCR beta CDR3 reads and each child 3 million to 3.5 million reads. Thymic selection shapes the output of TCR recombination in a similar way in related and unrelated pairs, and inherited differences have a minor effect. Normalized repertoire overlap was always slightly but never significantly higher in related than unrelated mother-child pairs. Persistent microchimeric T cell clones were not detected, at a sensitivity of roughly 100 clones per million clonotypes. In the study, deep NGS was used to compare the TCR beta repertoires of mothers and children, and features distinguishing related mother-child pairs from unrelated individuals were sought. On average, the children were roughly 12 +/- 4 years old, while the mothers were about 37 +/- 4 years old. Libraries were sequenced on Illumina HiSeq 2000 with 100+100 nt paired-end reads after adapter ligation with NEBNext reagents. Mother and child libraries were prepared a month apart and sequenced in separate runs to prevent cross-contamination. For each donor, between roughly 450,000 and 2,100,000 distinct TCR beta clonotypes were identified. Naive TCR beta clonotypes were estimated from low-frequency clonotypes matched to each donor's FACS-determined naive share, without sorting.

Sequencing used blood. This receptor was identified in a girl between 2 and 10 years old in good health. The sequence links TRBV12-3 or TRBV12-4 to TRBJ1-1; TRBD1 is a possible D gene, resting on 5 matching bases. CDR3 protein: CASSPLGRAFF. Read as DNA, the sequence is TGTGCCAGCAGTCCCCTGGGACGAGCTTTCTTT.